This T cell receptor (beta chain) emerged from a study of blood T cell repertoires in COVID-19. Turning to the study itself: Both acute and convalescent COVID-19 samples were obtained from the United States, Italy and Spain. The analysed material was cDNA or gDNA that came from T cells, B-cell-depleted T cells, or PBMCs.

Per the original data handling: The assay estimated nucleated cells by amplifying reference gene primers. The method was immunoSEQ multiplex PCR; TCRdb's version includes in-frame clones alone and lacks a portion of them. The V and J calls and clone size are taken from that table; D and trimming were inferred from the DNA. The table includes 120,000 to 150,000 clones, 88% detected once. Trimming took 1 base from V and 5 from J, leaving 6 bases between them. Per germline, CDR1 LNHDA and CDR2 SQIVND (reference sequence). The CDR3 sequence is 13 residues long. This TCR was recovered from a woman aged 60-75 years with acute or convalescent COVID-19. The genes are TRBV19 and TRBJ1-5, with D unclear. Sequencing was done on a sample of peripheral blood. The CDR3 here is CASSIGRDQPQHF. CDR3 sequence (DNA): TGTGCCAGTAGTATAGGGCGGGATCAGCCCCAGCATTTT.